The next 20 T cell receptor beta chains were all read from a single sample in a study of cytomegalovirus exposure and HLA in healthy donors. Here immunoSEQ multiplex PCR was the method, and the copy in TCRdb shows in-frame clones only, minus some. In the table there are some 120,000 clones, 88% of which are singletons. Sequenced: PBMCs. The source of these receptors is a man aged 25-45 years in good health and CMV-seronegative.

J is TRBJ1-1 and V is TRBV19, with 7 positions matching TRBD1. This CDR3 region has 14 residues. Germline V gene sequence: CDR1 LNHDA, CDR2 SQIVND (reference sequence). The trim removed 7 bases at V and 0 bases at J, leaving 5 bases unmatched. In nucleotides, the CDR3 is TGTGCCAGTACTGGGGACAGTTTGAACACTGAAGCTTTCTTT. Translating it yields CASTGDSLNTEAFF.

V and J are TRBV19 and TRBJ2-1; D is perhaps TRBD2 (6 bases). The CDR3 has 14 amino acids. The germline gives CDR1 LNHDA, CDR2 SQIVND (reference sequence). Trimming took 5 bases from V and 2 from J, leaving 10 bases between them. CDR3 nucleotides: TGTGCCAGTAGTCGGGGAGGTACCTACAATGAGCAGTTCTTC. It encodes CASSRGGTYNEQFF.

The chain links TRBV19 to TRBJ1-3, with D hard to call. Germline V gives CDR1 LNHDA, CDR2 SQIVND (reference sequence). This CDR3 region has 17 residues. V was cut by 2 bases and J by 0 bases, with 14 bases left in between. The CDR3 nucleotides are TGTGCCAGTAGTATACTTTCGGTACAGTACTCTGGAAACACCATATATTTT. Its translation is CASSILSVQYSGNTIYF.

This clone was recorded a few times. V gene TRBV5-5 combines with J gene TRBJ2-7; the match to TRBD1 covers 7 bases. CDR1 and CDR2 (germline): SGHKS, YYEKEE (reference sequence). V shed 4 bases, J shed 5 bases, and the junction held 9 bases outside the gene matches. The CDR3 loop spans 14 amino acids. This CDR3 is CASSPRDSLHEQYF. CDR3 sequence (DNA): TGTGCCAGCAGCCCCAGGGACAGCCTACACGAGCAGTACTTC. Using reference TRBV5-5 and TRBJ2-7 for the parts outside the CDR3, the full variable domain is DAGVTQSPTHLIKTRGQQVTLRCSPISGHKSVSWYQQVLGQGPQFIFQYYEKEERGRGNFPDRFSARQFPNYSSELNVNALLLGDSALYLCASSPRDSLHEQYFGPGTRLTVT.

The chain is built from TRBV5-1 and TRBJ2-3; maybe TRBD2 (6 bases). V dropped 2 bases and J dropped 5 bases, with 12 bases sitting between them. Germline CDR1 SGHRS, CDR2 YFSETQ. The CDR3 extends over 14 amino acids. CDR3 nucleotides: TGCGCCAGCAGCTTTCGCGGGGTGGAAGATACGCAGTATTTT. Translated: CASSFRGVEDTQYF.

This chain uses TRBV6-5 with TRBJ2-5; D is unresolved. Germline loops: CDR1 MNHEY, CDR2 SVGAGI. V shed 4 bases and J shed 2 bases, with 8 bases lying between them. The CDR3 extends over 13 amino acids. The CDR3 coding sequence is TGTGCCAGCAGTTCGTTGCGTCAAGAGACCCAGTACTTC. It encodes CASSSLRQETQYF.

The chain carries TRBV9 and TRBJ1-5, with a tentative D call TRBD1 (5 bases). Deletions cut 0 bases from V and 7 bases from J, with 14 bases between. CDR3 length: 15 amino acids. Per germline, CDR1 SGDLS and CDR2 YYNGEE. The CDR3 here is CASSVGGELSQPQHF. CDR3 DNA: TGTGCCAGCAGCGTAGGGGGGGAGTTATCGCAGCCCCAGCATTTT.

V is TRBV18 and J is TRBJ2-7; 10 bases are a match to TRBD1. J was trimmed by 2 bases and V by 4 bases; bases with no gene match: 5. The CDR3 covers 15 residues. Germline CDR1 is KGHSH and CDR2 is LQKENI. This CDR3 is CASSLDRGRTYEQYF. The CDR3 bases are TGTGCCAGCTCACTCGACAGGGGGCGGACCTACGAGCAGTACTTC.

A remark on this clone: Other DNA variants within this sample encode the same CDR3. The chain carries TRBV4-3 and TRBJ2-7; 14 bases match TRBD2. Germline lookup yields CDR1 LGHNA and CDR2 YSLEER. There are 15 residues in the CDR3. V lost 4 bases to trimming and J lost 5 bases; unmatched junction nucleotides: 4. DNA for the CDR3: TGCGCCAGCAGCCGAGGGACTAGCGGGAGCCACGAGCAGTACTTC. Translated, it gives CASSRGTSGSHEQYF.

This chain joins TRBV18 and TRBJ2-1; 11 bases line up with TRBD2. V lost 0 bases and J lost 9; bases outside the gene matches: 7. Germline V gene sequence: CDR1 KGHSH, CDR2 LQKENI. The CDR3 has 16 amino acids. CDR3 residues: CASSPPKLAGAAEQFF. The CDR3 DNA reads TGTGCCAGCTCACCACCTAAACTAGCGGGGGCAGCTGAGCAGTTCTTC.

V usage is TRBV19 and J usage is TRBJ1-1; D call uncertain. The CDR3 spans 13 residues. Between the trimmed V and J ends, which lost 3 bases and 2 bases, there was a span of 7 bases. CDR1 and CDR2 from the germline V gene are LNHDA and SQIVND (reference sequence). The CDR3 loop reads CASSIGRNTEAFF. CDR3 in DNA: TGTGCCAGTAGTATTGGCAGAAACACTGAAGCTTTCTTT.

V and J are TRBV2 and TRBJ1-6, with 9 bases aligning to TRBD1. Germline V CDR1 and CDR2: SNHLY, FYNNEI. V was pared by 8 bases and J by 10 bases, with 6 bases of the junction left unmatched. This CDR3 region has 13 residues. In DNA, the CDR3 is TGTGCCAGCGGGGGGACAGGGAACTCACCCCTCCACTTT. Amino acids: CASGGTGNSPLHF.

J is TRBJ1-1 and V is TRBV5-1; 8 bases agree with TRBD1. Trimming cost V 4 bases and J 5 bases; bases outside gene matches: 7. CDR1 and CDR2 (germline): SGHRS, YFSETQ. The CDR3 length is 14 residues. For the CDR3, the DNA is TGCGCCAGCAGCAATAGGACAGGGCGAACTGAAGCTTTCTTT. It encodes CASSNRTGRTEAFF.

The chain links TRBV5-4 to TRBJ2-3, with TRBD1 matching 10 bases. Germline CDR1 reads SGHNT; CDR2 reads YYREEE (reference sequence). After removal of 5 bases from V and 3 bases from J, the junction contained 9 bases not matched to a gene. This CDR3 region has 16 residues. CDR3 protein: CASRPTGGAGTDTQYF. The CDR3 bases are TGTGCCAGCAGACCGACAGGGGGCGCGGGGACAGATACGCAGTATTTT. Combining the CDR3 with reference TRBV5-4 and TRBJ2-3 gives the whole variable domain ETGVTQSPTHLIKTRGQQVTLRCSSQSGHNTVSWYQQALGQGPQFIFQYYREEENGRGNFPPRFSGLQFPNYSSELNVNALELDDSALYLCASRPTGGAGTDTQYFGPGTRLTVL.

This rearrangement joins TRBV6-4 to TRBJ2-2, with 14 bases that match TRBD2. Germline V lookup: CDR1 MRHNA, CDR2 SNTAGT. The CDR3 extends over 15 amino acids. J gave up 7 bases and V 7 bases, and 5 bases lay outside the gene matches. The CDR3 sequence is CASTGTSGSIGELFF. The DNA for the CDR3 is TGTGCCAGCACTGGGACTAGCGGGAGCATCGGGGAGCTGTTTTTT.

The chain has TRBV25-1 and TRBJ2-3; 8 bases are a match to TRBD2. CDR1 is MGHDK and CDR2 is SYGVNS in the germline V gene. With 6 bases clipped from V and 0 bases from J, the junction kept 5 bases outside the gene matches. This CDR3 is 15 amino acids long. CDR3 DNA sequence: TGTGCCAGCAGGGGACTAGAAACTAGCACAGATACGCAGTATTTT. Amino acid sequence: CASRGLETSTDTQYF.

This rearrangement joins TRBV9 to TRBJ1-5; perhaps TRBD1 as D (6 bases). With 3 bases removed from V and 0 bases from J, the gap between germline ends came to 13 bases. The CDR3 is made up of 16 amino acids. Germline lookup yields CDR1 SGDLS and CDR2 YYNGEE. The CDR3 coding sequence is TGTGCCAGCAGCGCACACAGGGAATATAGCAATCAGCCCCAGCATTTT. Translated, it gives CASSAHREYSNQPQHF.

The rearrangement links TRBV19 to TRBJ2-7, with 10 positions matching TRBD2. This CDR3 region has 16 residues. In germline, CDR1 is LNHDA, CDR2 SQIVND (reference sequence). Trimming at V came to 4 bases and at J to 3 bases, leaving 9 bases not matched to a gene. The CDR3 loop reads CASSKGGLAGVYEQYF. The CDR3 coding sequence is TGTGCCAGTAGTAAAGGTGGGCTAGCGGGAGTCTACGAGCAGTACTTC.

This chain joins TRBV27 and TRBJ2-7; 10 bases are shared with TRBD2. Germline V gene sequence: CDR1 MNHEY, CDR2 SMNVEV (reference sequence). The CDR3 covers 15 residues. Trimming took 0 bases from V and 4 from J; bases not matched to a gene: 3. The CDR3 loop is CASSLSGTSVYEQYF. As DNA, the CDR3 is TGTGCCAGCAGTTTATCAGGGACTAGCGTTTACGAGCAGTACTTC.

The V call is TRBV6-5, the J call TRBJ2-7; TRBD1 matches at 8 bases. J gave up 2 bases and V 5 bases, and 5 bases lay outside the gene matches. Germline CDR1 MNHEY, CDR2 SVGAGI. This CDR3 spans 14 amino acids. CDR3 sequence reads: CASSEGTGAYEQYF. CDR3 coding DNA: TGTGCCAGCAGTGAAGGGACAGGCGCCTACGAGCAGTACTTC.